This TCR beta chain was retrieved from a study of patients and donors after allogeneic stem cell transplantation (dated by TCRdb to about 2020). About this clonotype itself: Its antigen has not been determined. Base qualities are missing; no much larger clone stands one base away.

Measured from the cysteine to the phenylalanine, the CDR3 is 17 residues long. The entry retains the CDR3 DNA only, 51 bases that are in frame from base 1. The germline V gene sets CDR1 to SGHDT and CDR2 to YYEEEE. Deletion took 4 bases off V and 0 bases off J, with a span of 20 bases between the germline ends. Library construction relied on RT-PCR. TCRdb records NextSeq 550 as the sequencer. TCRdb redid the processing of the public reads, applying fastp at Q25 and MiXCR, and retained in-frame beta chains. Each entry is one CDR3 protein sequence, shown with its most common DNA and genes. This sample holds some 960,000 distinct CDR3 sequences; under 20% were observed only once. The ten most abundant clones make up about 6% of the sample.

The sample consisted of blood, either unsorted or a sorted T cell fraction (not recorded which). The rearrangement joined TRBV5-6 to TRBJ2-7, with the D gene possibly TRBD1 or TRBD2, each one fitting 5 bases. The sequence derives from a human donor who was either an allogeneic HSCT recipient or a stem cell or donor lymphocyte infusion donor (not recorded which). It is not recorded whose cells these are; they may come from a transplant donor. This receptor has the CDR3 CASSDVGAIGFSYEQYF. The sequenced DNA is TGTGCCAGCAGCGACGTCGGGGCCATAGGCTTCTCCTACGAGCAGTACTTC.